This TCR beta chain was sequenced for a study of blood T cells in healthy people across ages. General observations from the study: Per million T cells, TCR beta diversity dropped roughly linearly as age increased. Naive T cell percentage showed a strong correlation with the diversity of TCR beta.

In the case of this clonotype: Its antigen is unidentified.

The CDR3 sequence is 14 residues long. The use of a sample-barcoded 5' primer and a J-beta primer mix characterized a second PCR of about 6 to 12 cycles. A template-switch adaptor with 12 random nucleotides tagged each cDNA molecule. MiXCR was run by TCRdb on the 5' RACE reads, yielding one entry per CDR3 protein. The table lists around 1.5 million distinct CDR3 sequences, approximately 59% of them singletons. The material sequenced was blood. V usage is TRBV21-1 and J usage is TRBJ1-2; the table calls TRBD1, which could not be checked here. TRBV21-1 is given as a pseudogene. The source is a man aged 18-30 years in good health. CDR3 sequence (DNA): TGTGCCAGCAGCAAAACAGGGCTAGAAGATGGCTACACCTTC. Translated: CASSKTGLEDGYTF.